One TCR beta chain is described in this entry. The target antigen is unknown. The data stem from a study of T cells in Graves' hyperthyroidism and ophthalmopathy. Study summary: The blood sample was taken at first diagnosis, before treatment began. Study-level findings and limits: Clonotypes that were expanded in thyroid above 0.001 mostly appeared in blood too.

Thyroid ultrasound, orbital computed tomography, clinical symptoms, and serum thyroxine and TRAb underpinned diagnoses. It was at first hyperthyroidism diagnosis, before any ophthalmopathy symptoms, that the blood sample was taken. Per the germline V gene, CDR1 is SGHRS and CDR2 is YFSETQ. Trimming took off 0 bases at V and 2 bases at J, with 11 bases between the two ends. The CDR3 has 15 residues. RNA transcripts were the template for amplifying TCR beta CDR3 regions. The study used the HTBI primer set for a first-round RT-PCR of the TCR CDR3. A single record per CDR3 protein comes from TCRdb applying MiXCR to the multiplex PCR reads. This sample has roughly 380,000 distinct CDR3 sequences, with approximately 13% found just once.

The sequencing input was blood. The TCR sequence derives from a man under 40 with Graves' hyperthyroidism that later progressed to Graves' ophthalmopathy. The V gene is TRBV5-1, the J gene TRBJ1-2; D is perhaps TRBD1 (6 bases). CDR3 sequence: CASSLVGTQNYGYTF. The CDR3 nucleotides are TGCGCCAGCAGCTTGGTGGGGACACAAAACTATGGCTACACCTTC.